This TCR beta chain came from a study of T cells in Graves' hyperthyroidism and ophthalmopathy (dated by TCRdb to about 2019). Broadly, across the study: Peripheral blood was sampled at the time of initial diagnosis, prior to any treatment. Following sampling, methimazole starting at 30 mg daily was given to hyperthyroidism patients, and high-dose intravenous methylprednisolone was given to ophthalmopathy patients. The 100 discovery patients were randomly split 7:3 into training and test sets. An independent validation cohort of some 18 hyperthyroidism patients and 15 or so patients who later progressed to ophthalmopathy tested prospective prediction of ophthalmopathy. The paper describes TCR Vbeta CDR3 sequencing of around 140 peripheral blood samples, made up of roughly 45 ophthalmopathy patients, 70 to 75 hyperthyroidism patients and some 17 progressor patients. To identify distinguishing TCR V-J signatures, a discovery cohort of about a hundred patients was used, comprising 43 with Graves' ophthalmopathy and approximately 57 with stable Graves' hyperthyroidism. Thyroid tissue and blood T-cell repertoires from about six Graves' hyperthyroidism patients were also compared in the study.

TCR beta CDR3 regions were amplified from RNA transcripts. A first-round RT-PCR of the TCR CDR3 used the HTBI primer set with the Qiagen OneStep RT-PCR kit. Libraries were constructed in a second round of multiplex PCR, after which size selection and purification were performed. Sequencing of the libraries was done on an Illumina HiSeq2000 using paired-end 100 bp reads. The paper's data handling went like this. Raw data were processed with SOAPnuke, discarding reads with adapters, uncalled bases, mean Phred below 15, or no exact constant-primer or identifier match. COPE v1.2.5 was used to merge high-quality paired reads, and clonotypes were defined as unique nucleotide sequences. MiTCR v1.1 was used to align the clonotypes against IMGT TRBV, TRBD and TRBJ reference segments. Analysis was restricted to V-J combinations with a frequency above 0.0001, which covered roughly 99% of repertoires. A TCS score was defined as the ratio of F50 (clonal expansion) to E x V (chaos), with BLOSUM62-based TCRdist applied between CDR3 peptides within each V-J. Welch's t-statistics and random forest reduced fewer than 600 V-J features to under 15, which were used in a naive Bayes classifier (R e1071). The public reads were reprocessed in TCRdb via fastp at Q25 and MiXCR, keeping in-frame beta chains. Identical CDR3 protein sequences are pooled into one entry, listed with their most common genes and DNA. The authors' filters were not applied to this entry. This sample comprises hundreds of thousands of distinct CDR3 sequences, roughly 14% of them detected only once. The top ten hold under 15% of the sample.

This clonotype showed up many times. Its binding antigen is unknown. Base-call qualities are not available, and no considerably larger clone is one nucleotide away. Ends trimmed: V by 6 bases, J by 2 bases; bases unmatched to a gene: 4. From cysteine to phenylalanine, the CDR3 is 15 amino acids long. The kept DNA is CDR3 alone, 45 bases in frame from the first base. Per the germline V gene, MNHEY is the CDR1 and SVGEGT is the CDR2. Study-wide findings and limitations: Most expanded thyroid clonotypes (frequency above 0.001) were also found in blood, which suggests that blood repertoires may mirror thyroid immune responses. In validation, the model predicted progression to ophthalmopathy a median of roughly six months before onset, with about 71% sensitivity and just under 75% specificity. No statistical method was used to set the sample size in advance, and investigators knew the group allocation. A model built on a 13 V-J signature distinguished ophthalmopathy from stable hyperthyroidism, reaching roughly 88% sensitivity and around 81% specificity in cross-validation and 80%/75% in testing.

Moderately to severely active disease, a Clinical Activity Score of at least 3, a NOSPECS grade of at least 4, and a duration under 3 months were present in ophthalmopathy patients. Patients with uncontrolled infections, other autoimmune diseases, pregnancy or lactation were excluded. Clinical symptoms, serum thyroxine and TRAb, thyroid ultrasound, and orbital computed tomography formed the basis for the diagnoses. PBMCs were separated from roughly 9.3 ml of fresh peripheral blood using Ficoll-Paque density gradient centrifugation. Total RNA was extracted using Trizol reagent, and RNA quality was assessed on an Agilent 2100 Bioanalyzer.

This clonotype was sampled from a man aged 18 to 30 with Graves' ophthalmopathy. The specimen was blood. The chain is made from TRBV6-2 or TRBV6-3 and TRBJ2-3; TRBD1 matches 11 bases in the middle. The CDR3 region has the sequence CASRDRGLFTDTQYF. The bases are TGTGCCAGCAGGGACAGGGGGCTGTTCACAGATACGCAGTATTTT.